The T cell receptor (beta chain) described here comes from a study of blood T cell repertoires in COVID-19. Across the study: Donors in the United States, Italy and Spain gave samples during acute or convalescent COVID-19. In each case, the material was cDNA or gDNA derived from T cells, B-cell-depleted T cells, or PBMCs.

Here immunoSEQ multiplex PCR was the method, and the copy in TCRdb shows in-frame clones only, minus some. The table has 110,000 to 150,000 clones, about four fifths seen once. The V and J ends lost 1 base and 4 bases respectively, with 22 bases between them. The germline V gene encodes CDR1 SEHNR and CDR2 FQNEAQ (reference sequence). The CDR3 runs to 18 residues. Sequencing used peripheral blood. The chain links TRBV7-9 to TRBJ1-1; tentatively, D is TRBD1 (6 bases). This TCR derives from a woman aged 70-85 years with COVID-19, enrolled during active disease. In nucleotides, the CDR3 is TGTGCCAGCAGCTTAGACAGTTGGGACACTAGGAAAGGCACTGAAGCTTTCTTT. Translating gives CASSLDSWDTRKGTEAFF.